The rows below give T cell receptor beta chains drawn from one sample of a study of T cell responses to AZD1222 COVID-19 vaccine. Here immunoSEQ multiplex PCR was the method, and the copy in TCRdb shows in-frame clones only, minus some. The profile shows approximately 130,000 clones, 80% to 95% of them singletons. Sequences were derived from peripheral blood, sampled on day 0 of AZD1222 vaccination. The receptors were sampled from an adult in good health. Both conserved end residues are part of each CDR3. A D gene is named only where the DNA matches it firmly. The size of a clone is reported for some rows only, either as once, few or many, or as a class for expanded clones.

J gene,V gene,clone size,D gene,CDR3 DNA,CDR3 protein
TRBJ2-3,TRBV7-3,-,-,TGTGCCAGCAGTCAAACGGGGAACACAGATACGCAGTATTTT,CASSQTGNTDTQYF
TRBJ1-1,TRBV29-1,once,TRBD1,TGCAGCGCCGTGACAGGGACTGAAGCTTTCTTT,CSAVTGTEAFF
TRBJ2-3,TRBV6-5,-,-,TGTGCCAGCACCCCTGTTGGGACAGATACGCAGTATTTT,CASTPVGTDTQYF
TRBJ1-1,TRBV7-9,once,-,TGTGCCAGCAGCTTAACTGCGGACACTGAAGCTTTCTTT,CASSLTADTEAFF
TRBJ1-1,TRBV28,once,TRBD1,TGTGCCAGCAGATCGACAGGGCCGCAGAGGGGCACTGAAGCTTTCTTT,CASRSTGPQRGTEAFF
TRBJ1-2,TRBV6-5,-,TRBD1,TGTGCCAGCAGTACGGGGACAGACTGGGGCTACACCTTC,CASSTGTDWGYTF
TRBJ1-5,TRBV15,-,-,TGTGCCACCAGCAGAGATATGGGGGTTCCCCAGCATTTT,CATSRDMGVPQHF
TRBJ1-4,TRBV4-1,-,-,TGCGCCAGCAGCCAAGAAAACAACCCCGGCGAAAAACTGTTTTTT,CASSQENNPGEKLFF
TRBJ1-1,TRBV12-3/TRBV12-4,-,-,TGTGCCAGCAGTTTGGGGGGTGGCACTGAAGCTTTCTTT,CASSLGGGTEAFF
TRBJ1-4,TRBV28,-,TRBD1,TGTGCCAGCAGTGGGACAGCGAATGAAAAACTGTTTTTT,CASSGTANEKLFF
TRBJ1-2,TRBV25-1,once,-,TGTGCCAGCAGTGAATTTGGCAGCTATGGCTACACCTTC,CASSEFGSYGYTF
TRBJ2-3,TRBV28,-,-,TGTGCCAGCAGTTCGGCGGGGTTTAGCACAGATACGCAGTATTTT,CASSSAGFSTDTQYF
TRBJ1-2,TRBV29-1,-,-,TGCAGCGTTGAGGACGGGGCGGCTAACTATGGCTACACCTTC,CSVEDGAANYGYTF
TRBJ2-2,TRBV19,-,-,TGTGCCAGTAGTACCCTGGCTGGGCTCAAAGGCACCGGGGAGCTGTTTTTT,CASSTLAGLKGTGELFF
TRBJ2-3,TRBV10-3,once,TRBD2,TGTGCCATCAGTTACCTGACTAGCAGCACAGATACGCAGTATTTT,CAISYLTSSTDTQYF
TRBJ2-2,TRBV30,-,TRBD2,TGTGCCTGGAGTGTACTAGCGTGGGGGGCCGGGGAGCTGTTTTTT,CAWSVLAWGAGELFF
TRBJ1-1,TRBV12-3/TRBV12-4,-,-,TGTGCCAGCACCAAAGGGGGGGCGCGTGAAGCTTTCTTT,CASTKGGAREAFF
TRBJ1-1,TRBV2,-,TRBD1,TGTGCCAGCAGCGCTGGGACAGGGAGGGCCACTGAAGCTTTCTTT,CASSAGTGRATEAFF
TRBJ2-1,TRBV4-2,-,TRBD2,TGTGCCAGCAGCCGGGGGACTAGCGGGACTTACAATGAGCAGTTCTTC,CASSRGTSGTYNEQFF
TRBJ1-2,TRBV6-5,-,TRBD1,TGTGCCAGCAGCCAAGACAGGGAAACTCTCTATGGCTACACCTTC,CASSQDRETLYGYTF
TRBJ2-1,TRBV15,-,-,TGTGCCACCAGCAGGGGGGGGGCTAGCGGAGGGAATGAGCAGTTCTTC,CATSRGGASGGNEQFF
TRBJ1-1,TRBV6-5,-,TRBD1,TGTGCCAGCAGTTACTCCCGGGACAGTTTGAACACTGAAGCTTTCTTT,CASSYSRDSLNTEAFF
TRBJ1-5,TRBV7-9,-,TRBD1,TGTGCCAGCAGCTTCACAGGGGGCTGGAGCAATCAGCCCCAGCATTTT,CASSFTGGWSNQPQHF
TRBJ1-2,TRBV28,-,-,TGTGCCTGCCGCCGGGGAAGTCGGGGCTACACCTTC,CACRRGSRGYTF
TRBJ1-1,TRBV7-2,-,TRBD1,TGTGCCAGCAGCCCCAAGGACAGGGTGAACACTGAAGCTTTCTTT,CASSPKDRVNTEAFF
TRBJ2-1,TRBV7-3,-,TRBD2,TGTGCCAGCAGCTTAGGACTAGCTCCCAATGAGCAGTTCTTC,CASSLGLAPNEQFF
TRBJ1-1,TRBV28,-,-,TGTGCCAGCTCCCTAGGTAGTCCCAGTGAAGCTTTCTTT,CASSLGSPSEAFF
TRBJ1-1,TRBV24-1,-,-,TGTGCCACCAGTGATCGGGACGGAGAAGCTTTCTTT,CATSDRDGEAFF
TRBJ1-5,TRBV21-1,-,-,TGTGCCAGCAGCAAAAAGTTCCAGAGACAGGGGCGAGATAGCAATCAGCCCCAGCATTTT,CASSKKFQRQGRDSNQPQHF
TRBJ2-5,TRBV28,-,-,TGTGCCAGCATACGACATCCACTGACAAGCCAAGAGACCCAGTACTTC,CASIRHPLTSQETQYF
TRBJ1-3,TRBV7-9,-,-,TGTGCCAGCAGCTTAACCACCGTCAGAAACACCATATATTTT,CASSLTTVRNTIYF
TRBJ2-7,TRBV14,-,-,TGTGCCAGCAGCCAAGGACAGGGAGGCGAGCAGTACTTC,CASSQGQGGEQYF
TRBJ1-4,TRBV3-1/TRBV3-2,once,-,TGTGCCAGCAGCCAAGATAAACCCGGGGAAAAACTGTTTTTT,CASSQDKPGEKLFF
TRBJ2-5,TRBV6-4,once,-,TGTGCCAGCAGTGACGACTGGGGCGAGACCCAGTACTTC,CASSDDWGETQYF
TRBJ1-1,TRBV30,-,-,TGTGCCTGGAGTGCCCAGAACACTGAAGCTTTCTTT,CAWSAQNTEAFF
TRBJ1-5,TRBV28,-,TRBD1,TGTGCCAGCAGTTCTAGACAGGGGGCTAACAATCAGCCCCAGCATTTT,CASSSRQGANNQPQHF
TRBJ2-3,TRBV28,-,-,TGTGCCAGCAGTTTACAACCCCTCGGTGGGCAGGATACGCAGTATTTT,CASSLQPLGGQDTQYF
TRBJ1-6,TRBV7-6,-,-,TGTGCCAGCAGCCAAGACTCACCAGGGTATTCACCCCTCCACTTT,CASSQDSPGYSPLHF
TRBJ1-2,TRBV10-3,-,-,TGTGCCATCAGTGAGTCGAATACAGGAGGAGGCTACACCTTC,CAISESNTGGGYTF
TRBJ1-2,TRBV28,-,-,TGTGCCAGCAGTTTACCACTCCTCTATGGCTACACCTTC,CASSLPLLYGYTF
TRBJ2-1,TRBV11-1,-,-,TGTGCCAGCAGCTTGGGAGTCTACAATGAGCAGTTCTTC,CASSLGVYNEQFF
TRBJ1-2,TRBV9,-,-,TGTGCCAGCAGCGTAGCCGAAGCTAACTATGGCTACACCTTC,CASSVAEANYGYTF
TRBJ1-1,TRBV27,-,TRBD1,TGTGCCAGCAGTTTATGGGGCAGGGGGCGCGACACTGAAGCTTTCTTT,CASSLWGRGRDTEAFF
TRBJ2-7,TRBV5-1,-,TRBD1,TGCGCCAGCAGCTGGGGACAGGGGGCCCACGAGCAGTACTTC,CASSWGQGAHEQYF
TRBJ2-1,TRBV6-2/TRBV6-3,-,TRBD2,TGTGCCAGCCGTTACTGGCTAGCGGAGGACAATGAGCAGTTCTTC,CASRYWLAEDNEQFF
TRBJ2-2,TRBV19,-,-,TGTGCCAGTAGTATAGCGGGAGTGAACACCGGGGAGCTGTTTTTT,CASSIAGVNTGELFF
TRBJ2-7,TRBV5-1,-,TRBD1,TGCGCCAGCAGCGCCCAGGGGGATCTAAACGAGCAGTACTTC,CASSAQGDLNEQYF
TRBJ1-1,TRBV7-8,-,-,TGTGCCAGCAGCCGAGCTACAGGGAACACTGAAGCTTTCTTT,CASSRATGNTEAFF
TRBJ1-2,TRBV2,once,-,TGTGCCAGCAGTGGCCGGGGCTACACCTTC,CASSGRGYTF
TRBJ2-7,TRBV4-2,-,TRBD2,TGTGCCAGCAGCCCTAGCGGGACCTCCTACGAGCAGTACTTC,CASSPSGTSYEQYF
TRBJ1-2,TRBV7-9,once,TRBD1,TGTGCCAGCAGCTCGCGGGACAGGGAAGCTAACTATGGCTACACCTTC,CASSSRDREANYGYTF
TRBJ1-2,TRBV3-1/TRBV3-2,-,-,TGTGCCAGCAGCGGAGACAGTTCTAACTATGGCTACACCTTC,CASSGDSSNYGYTF
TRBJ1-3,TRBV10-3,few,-,TGTGCCATCTCCGGGACCAGTGGAAACACCATATATTTT,CAISGTSGNTIYF
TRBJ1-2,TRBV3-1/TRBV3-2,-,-,TGTGCCAGCAGCCAAATGAATGGCGGCTCAAACTCTGGCTACACCTTC,CASSQMNGGSNSGYTF
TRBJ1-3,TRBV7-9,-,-,TGTGCCAGCAGCTCGGCCGGGACACATTCTGGAAACACCATATATTTT,CASSSAGTHSGNTIYF